This TCR beta chain was captured in a study of T cell responses to AZD1222 COVID-19 vaccine. Assay: immunoSEQ multiplex PCR; the TCRdb copy retains only in-frame clones and omits some. Here the sample spans around 83,000 clones, more than 70% being singletons. This CDR3 has 14 residues. Trimming left V 0 bases short and J 5 bases short, with 11 bases between. In germline, CDR1 is SGHDT, CDR2 YYEEEE. This clone was counted once. The sample here was peripheral blood, taken on day 0 of AZD1222 vaccination. The clonotype comes from an adult in good health. This chain links TRBV5-6 with TRBJ1-1, with D unclear. This CDR3 reads CASSLGAGSTEAFF. The CDR3, as DNA: TGTGCCAGCAGCTTGGGGGCCGGGAGTACTGAAGCTTTCTTT.